The 13 T cell receptor beta chains below were found in one sample sequenced in a study of blood T cell repertoires in COVID-19. Assay used: immunoSEQ multiplex PCR; TCRdb lists only in-frame clones, some missing. The data contain 130,000 to 150,000 clones, roughly 84% of them singletons. The sequencing sample was made of PBMCs or T cells enriched from blood (not recorded which). The receptors derive from a woman between 50 and 59 years old who had been exposed to COVID-19.

This chain joins TRBV7-2 and TRBJ2-1; 8 bases match TRBD1. CDR1 and CDR2 from the germline V gene are SGHTA and FQGNSA. CDR3 length: 15 residues. V was clipped by 2 bases and J by 7 bases; unmatched bases: 7. The CDR3 DNA sequence: TGTGCCAGCAGCTTATCGGGCAGGGGGCGAAATGAGCAGTTCTTC. Translation: CASSLSGRGRNEQFF.

This clone was found a few times. The V call is TRBV5-6, the J call TRBJ1-2; D gene uncertain. Germline V gene lookup returns CDR1 SGHDT and CDR2 YYEEEE. This CDR3 is built from 11 residues. Trimming cost V 4 bases and J 10 bases, with 11 bases left between them. CDR3 region: CASSKREVYTF. The CDR3 region has the DNA TGTGCCAGCAGCAAGAGGGAGGTCTACACCTTC.

The gene calls are TRBV1 and TRBJ1-1. TRBV1 is classified as a pseudogene. The CDR3 has 12 amino acids. The CDR3 region is CTSSPLNTEAFF. CDR3 nucleotide sequence: TGCACCAGCAGCCCCTTGAACACTGAAGCTTTCTTT.

This chain uses TRBV27 with TRBJ1-4; a weak D match, TRBD1 (5 bases). With 9 bases removed from V and 3 bases from J, the gap between germline ends came to 17 bases. CDR1 is MNHEY and CDR2 is SMNVEV in the germline V gene (reference sequence). This CDR3 has 15 amino acids. CDR3 loop: CASRNGGAANEKLFF. The CDR3 nucleotides are TGTGCCAGTAGAAACGGGGGAGCTGCTAATGAAAAACTGTTTTTT.

The chain joins TRBV18 to TRBJ1-3; D might be TRBD1 (6 bases). V shed 1 base and J shed 4 bases, with 11 bases lying between them. This CDR3 contains 15 residues. The germline gives CDR1 KGHSH, CDR2 LQKENI. Here the CDR3 DNA reads TGTGCCAGCTCACCACGCACAGGGACAGGAAACACCATATATTTT. Translated: CASSPRTGTGNTIYF.

The chain couples TRBV2 to TRBJ1-5; a possible D gene is TRBD1 (6 bases). V shed 3 bases and J shed 3 bases, with 9 bases lying between them. Germline V lookup: CDR1 SNHLY, CDR2 FYNNEI. This CDR3 region has 14 residues. CDR3 amino acids: CASSEGGPNQPQHF. The CDR3 DNA sequence: TGTGCCAGCAGTGAGGGGGGGCCCAATCAGCCCCAGCATTTT.

The rearrangement uses TRBV3-1 (or the pseudogene TRBV3-2) and TRBJ2-5, with unresolved D. V shed 0 bases and J shed 5 bases, with 7 bases lying between them. Germline CDR1 LGHDT, CDR2 YNNKEL (reference sequence). The CDR3 totals 13 residues. Here the CDR3 DNA reads TGTGCCAGCAGCCAAGAATTCCGGGAGACCCAGTACTTC. This codes for CASSQEFRETQYF.

The genes are TRBV25-1 and TRBJ1-3; D not resolved. CDR1 is MGHDK and CDR2 is SYGVNS in the germline V gene. Trimming shortened V by 6 bases and J by 3 bases, and 12 bases separated the two germline ends. The CDR3 has 14 residues. CDR3 bases: TGTGCCAGCAGATCAGTCTCAGGTGGAAACACCATATATTTT. It is translated as CASRSVSGGNTIYF.

This clone was counted a single time. The chain employs TRBV3-1 (or the pseudogene TRBV3-2) and TRBJ2-3, with TRBD1 matching over 8 bases. CDR1 is LGHDT and CDR2 is YNNKEL in the germline V gene (reference sequence). CDR3 length: 14 residues. Germline trimming cut 6 bases from V and 4 bases from J; bases unmatched to any gene: 6. The DNA for the CDR3 is TGTGCCAGCAGGCGGACAGGGAGGCCAGATACGCAGTATTTT. Its translation: CASRRTGRPDTQYF.

The V call is TRBV12-5, the J call TRBJ2-7, with 9 positions matching TRBD1. The CDR3 contains 14 residues. Germline V gives CDR1 LGHNT, CDR2 FRNRAP. The V gene end was trimmed by 1 base and the J gene end by 7 bases; junction bases not matched to a gene: 5. In DNA form, the CDR3 reads TGTGCTAGTGGTTTGGATGCCGGGACAGGGGAGCAGTACTTC. Its protein product is CASGLDAGTGEQYF. Variable domain in full (rest from reference TRBV12-5 and TRBJ2-7): DARVTQTPRHKVTEMGQEVTMRCQPILGHNTVFWYRQTMMQGLELLAYFRNRAPLDDSGMPKDRFSAEMPDATLATLKIQPSEPRDSAVYFCASGLDAGTGEQYFGPGTRLTVT.

The chain recombines TRBV6-5 with TRBJ2-7; the D gene is possibly TRBD1 (6 bases). In germline, CDR1 is MNHEY, CDR2 SVGAGI. The CDR3 extends over 13 amino acids. Trimming shortened V by 6 bases and J by 4 bases, and 13 bases separated the two germline ends. CDR3 sequence (DNA): TGTGCCAGCAGGTCGACAGGAACTTACGAGCAGTACTTC. Its protein product is CASRSTGTYEQYF.

The J gene is TRBJ1-6, the V gene TRBV3-1 (or the pseudogene TRBV3-2); D is ambiguous. Germline CDR1 is LGHDT and CDR2 is YNNKEL (reference sequence). CDR3 length: 16 amino acids. The germline V and J ends were trimmed by 0 bases and 10 bases, with 16 bases remaining between them. The DNA for the CDR3 is TGTGCCAGCAGCCAAGATGCGGACCCGGGAGGCTCACCCCTCCACTTT. It specifies CASSQDADPGGSPLHF.

This clone has a single count. The V and J genes are TRBV19 and TRBJ2-5; 12 bases are shared with TRBD2. V lost 5 bases to trimming and J lost 5 bases; unmatched junction nucleotides: 6. Germline V gene data show CDR1 as LNHDA and CDR2 as SQIVND (reference sequence). This CDR3 contains 15 residues. The CDR3 DNA follows: TGTGCCAGTAGTGCGACTAGCGGGAGTGGGGAGACCCAGTACTTC. Translating it yields CASSATSGSGETQYF.